This T cell receptor (beta chain) came from a study of neurological immune-mediated disorders. Study-wide context: Relapsing-remitting disease affected around 30, and secondary progressive 3, of roughly 35 multiple sclerosis patients. General study results and limits: There were no CDR3 amino acid sequences shared by expanded clones across subjects, a result suggesting private repertoires in all groups. While HTLV-1-associated myelopathy showed the greatest TCR clonal expansion, multiple sclerosis showed the least, falling below healthy controls. One related-CDR3 cluster, which may be a signature, held the repertoires of 18 of 34 multiple sclerosis patients after phylogenetic grouping.

One entry per CDR3 protein, called by TCRdb with MiXCR from the 5' RACE reads. The table lists approximately 50,000 distinct CDR3 sequences, roughly 3.8% of them singletons. CDR3 length equals 13 residues. Germline lookup yields CDR1 SQVTM and CDR2 ANQGSEA. This clonotype was seen repeatedly, ten times or more. The target antigen is unknown. The rearrangement links TRBV29-1 to TRBJ2-1, with 9 bases identical to TRBD2. The sequenced material came from PBMCs. The origin of this receptor is a man aged 60-69 years with multiple sclerosis. The CDR3 nucleotides read TGCAGTCACGCGGGGGGGGCCTACAATGAGCAGTTCTTC. Translation gives CSHAGGAYNEQFF.